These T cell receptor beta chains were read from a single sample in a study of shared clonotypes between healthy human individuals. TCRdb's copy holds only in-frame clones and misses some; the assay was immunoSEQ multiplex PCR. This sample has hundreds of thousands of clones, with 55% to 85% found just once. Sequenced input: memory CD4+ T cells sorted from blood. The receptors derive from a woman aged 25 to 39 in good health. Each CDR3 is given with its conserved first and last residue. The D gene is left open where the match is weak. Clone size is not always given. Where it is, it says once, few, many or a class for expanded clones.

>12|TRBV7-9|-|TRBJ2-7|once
CASSLMPHEQYF
TGTGCCAGCAGCTTAATGCCCCACGAGCAGTACTTC
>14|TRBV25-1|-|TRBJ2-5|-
CASSGQEVQETQYF
TGTGCCAGCAGTGGACAGGAGGTACAAGAGACCCAGTACTTC
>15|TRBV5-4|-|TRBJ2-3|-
CASSLRQANTDTQYF
TGTGCCAGCAGCTTAAGACAGGCAAACACAGATACGCAGTATTTT
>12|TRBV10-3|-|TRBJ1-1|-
CAISELPIGAFF
TGTGCCATCAGTGAGCTCCCCATCGGTGCTTTCTTT
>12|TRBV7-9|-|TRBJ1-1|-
CASSRGNTEAFF
TGTGCCAGCAGCCGGGGCAACACTGAAGCTTTCTTT
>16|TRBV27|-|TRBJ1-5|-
CASGAQGKRDNQPQHF
TGTGCCTCAGGGGCCCAGGGGAAGCGGGACAATCAGCCCCAGCATTTT
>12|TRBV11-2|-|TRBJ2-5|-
CASRRESETQYF
TGTGCCAGCAGACGGGAGTCGGAGACCCAGTACTTC
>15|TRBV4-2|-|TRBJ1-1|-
CASSQAGTLNTEAFF
TGTGCCAGCAGCCAGGCCGGGACGTTGAACACTGAAGCTTTCTTT
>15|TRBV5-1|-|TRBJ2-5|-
CASSLDGTRGETQYF
TGCGCCAGCAGCTTGGATGGGACCCGGGGGGAGACCCAGTACTTC
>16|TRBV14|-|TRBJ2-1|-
CASSRQSGFLYNEQFF
TGTGCCAGCAGCCGCCAGAGTGGGTTCCTATACAATGAGCAGTTCTTC
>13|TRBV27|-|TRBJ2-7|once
CASSLRQGYEQYF
TGTGCCAGCAGTTTACGCCAGGGATACGAGCAGTACTTC
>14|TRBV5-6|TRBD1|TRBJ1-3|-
CASSSGQPGNTIYF
TGTGCCAGCAGCTCGGGACAGCCCGGAAACACCATATATTTT
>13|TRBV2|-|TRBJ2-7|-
CASSEVGTYEQYF
TGTGCCAGCAGCGAGGTGGGGACTTACGAGCAGTACTTC
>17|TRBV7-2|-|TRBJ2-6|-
CASSYGTTISGANVLTF
TGTGCCAGCAGCTACGGGACAACAATCTCTGGGGCCAACGTCCTGACTTTC
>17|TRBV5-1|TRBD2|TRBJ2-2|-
CASSVTGTSGGTGELFF
TGCGCCAGCAGCGTAACCGGGACTAGCGGGGGAACCGGGGAGCTGTTTTTT
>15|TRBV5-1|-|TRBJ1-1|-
CASSVQGSMNTEAFF
TGCGCCAGCAGCGTACAGGGAAGCATGAACACTGAAGCTTTCTTT
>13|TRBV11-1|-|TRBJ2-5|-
CASSPPGRETQYF
TGTGCCAGCAGCCCTCCCGGTCGAGAGACCCAGTACTTC
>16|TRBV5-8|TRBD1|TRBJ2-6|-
CASSEGQGAGANVLTF
TGTGCCAGCAGCGAGGGACAGGGGGCTGGGGCCAACGTCCTGACTTTC
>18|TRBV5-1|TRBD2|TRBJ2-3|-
CASSPLAGPRLGTDTQYF
TGCGCCAGCAGCCCACTAGCGGGTCCCCGGCTAGGCACAGATACGCAGTATTTT
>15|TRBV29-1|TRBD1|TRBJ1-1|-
CSVARDRGRDTEAFF
TGCAGCGTCGCCAGGGACAGGGGGCGTGACACTGAAGCTTTCTTT
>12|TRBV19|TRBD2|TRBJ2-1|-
CASSSSGREQFF
TGTGCCAGTAGTAGTAGCGGGAGAGAGCAGTTCTTC
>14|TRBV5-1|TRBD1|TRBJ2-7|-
CASSRGQGTYEQYF
TGCGCCAGCAGCCGGGGACAGGGAACCTACGAGCAGTACTTC
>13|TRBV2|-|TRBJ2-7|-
CASRTEWGGEQYF
TGTGCCAGCAGGACGGAGTGGGGTGGCGAGCAGTACTTC
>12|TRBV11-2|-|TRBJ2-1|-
CASSLQRNEQFF
TGTGCCAGCAGCTTACAAAGGAATGAGCAGTTCTTC
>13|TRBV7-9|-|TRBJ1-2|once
CASSYPGRMGYTF
TGTGCCAGCAGCTATCCGGGACGTATGGGCTACACCTTC
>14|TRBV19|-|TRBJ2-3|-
CASSIQRGPDTQYF
TGTGCCAGTAGTATACAAAGGGGCCCAGATACGCAGTATTTT
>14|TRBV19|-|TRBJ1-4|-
CASSPRRKGEKLFF
TGTGCCAGTAGTCCGCGTCGTAAGGGCGAAAAACTGTTTTTT
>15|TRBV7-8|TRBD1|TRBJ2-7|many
CASRGTGGNDYEQYF
TGTGCCAGCAGGGGCACAGGGGGCAACGACTACGAGCAGTACTTC
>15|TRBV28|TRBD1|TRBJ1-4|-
CASSFDRVENEKLFF
TGTGCCAGCAGTTTTGACAGGGTGGAGAATGAAAAACTGTTTTTT
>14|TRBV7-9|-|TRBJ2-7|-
CASSLGEWGDEQYF
TGTGCCAGCAGCTTAGGGGAATGGGGGGACGAGCAGTACTTC
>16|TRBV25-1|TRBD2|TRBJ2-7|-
CASSPRIAGGSSEQYF
TGTGCCAGCAGTCCCCGCATAGCGGGAGGGTCCTCCGAGCAGTACTTC
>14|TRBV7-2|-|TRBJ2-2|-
CASSLREFTGELFF
TGTGCCAGCAGCTTACGGGAGTTCACCGGGGAGCTGTTTTTT
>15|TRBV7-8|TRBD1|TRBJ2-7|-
CASSFGTGLKNEQYF
TGTGCCAGCAGCTTCGGGACAGGTCTAAAGAACGAGCAGTACTTC